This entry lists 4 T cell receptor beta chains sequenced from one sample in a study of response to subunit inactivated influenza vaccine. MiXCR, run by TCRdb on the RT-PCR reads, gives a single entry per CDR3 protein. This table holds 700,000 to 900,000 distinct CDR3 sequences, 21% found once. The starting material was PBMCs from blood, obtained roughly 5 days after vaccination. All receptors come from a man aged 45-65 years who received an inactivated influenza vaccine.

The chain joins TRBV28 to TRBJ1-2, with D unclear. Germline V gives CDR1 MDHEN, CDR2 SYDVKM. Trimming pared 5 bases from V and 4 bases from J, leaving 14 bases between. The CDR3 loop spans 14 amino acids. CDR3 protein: CASSPSFEAYGYTF. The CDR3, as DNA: TGTGCCAGCAGTCCCAGTTTTGAGGCCTATGGCTACACCTTC.

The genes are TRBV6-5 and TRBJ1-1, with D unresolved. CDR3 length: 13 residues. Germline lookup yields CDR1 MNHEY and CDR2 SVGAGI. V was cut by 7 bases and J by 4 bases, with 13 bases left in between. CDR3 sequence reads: CASTWAGGTEAFF. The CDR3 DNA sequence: TGTGCCAGCACTTGGGCCGGCGGCACTGAAGCTTTCTTT.

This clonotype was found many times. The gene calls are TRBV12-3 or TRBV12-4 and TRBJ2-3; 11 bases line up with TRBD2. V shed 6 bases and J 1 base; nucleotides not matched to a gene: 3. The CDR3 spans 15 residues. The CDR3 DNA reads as TGTGCCAGCAGCCAACTAGCGGGGGGCACAGATACGCAGTATTTT. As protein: CASSQLAGGTDTQYF.

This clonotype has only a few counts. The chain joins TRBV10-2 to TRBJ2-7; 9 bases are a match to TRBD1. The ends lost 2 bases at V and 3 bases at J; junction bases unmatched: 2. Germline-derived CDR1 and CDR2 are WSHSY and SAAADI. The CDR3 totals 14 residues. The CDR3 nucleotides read TGCGCCAGCAGTGAGCGACAGGGGGGCTACGAGCAGTACTTC. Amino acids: CASSERQGGYEQYF.